This T cell receptor (beta chain) was profiled in a study of blood T cells in healthy people across ages. Using a J-beta primer mix together with a sample-barcoded 5' primer, a second PCR was run for about 7 to 12 cycles. TCRdb reanalysed the 5' RACE reads using MiXCR and keeps one entry per CDR3 protein. Of some 1.4 million distinct CDR3 sequences listed, approximately 42% are singletons. This CDR3 has 12 amino acids. V was pared by 6 bases and J by 5 bases, with 10 bases between. CDR1 and CDR2 from the germline V gene are SGHTA and FQGNSA. In this sample, this clonotype turned up many times. The sequenced sample was blood. The rearrangement links TRBV7-2 to TRBJ1-2; D ambiguous. The origin of this receptor is a woman under 30 in good health. Here the CDR3 reads CASSLRKYGYTF. The CDR3 DNA reads as TGTGCCAGCAGTTTGCGGAAGTATGGCTACACCTTC.